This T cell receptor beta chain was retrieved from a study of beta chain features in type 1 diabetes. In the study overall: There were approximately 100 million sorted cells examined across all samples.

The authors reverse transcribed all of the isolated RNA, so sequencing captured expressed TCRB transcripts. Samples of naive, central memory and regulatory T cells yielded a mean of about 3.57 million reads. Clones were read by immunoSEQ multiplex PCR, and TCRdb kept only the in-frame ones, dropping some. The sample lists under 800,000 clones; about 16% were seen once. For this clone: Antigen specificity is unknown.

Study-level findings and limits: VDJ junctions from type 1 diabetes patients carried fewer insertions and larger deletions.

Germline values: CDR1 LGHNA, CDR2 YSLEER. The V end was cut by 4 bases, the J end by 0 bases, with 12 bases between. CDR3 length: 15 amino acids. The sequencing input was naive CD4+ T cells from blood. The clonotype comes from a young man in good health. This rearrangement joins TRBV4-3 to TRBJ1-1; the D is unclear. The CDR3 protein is CASSLLDGLNTEAFF. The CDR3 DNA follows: TGCGCCAGCAGCCTGTTAGACGGGTTGAACACTGAAGCTTTCTTT.